The 30 T cell receptor beta chains presented below share a single source sample, sequenced in a study of technical replicates of blood from a handful of donors. The assay was immunoSEQ multiplex PCR, and TCRdb's table has in-frame clones only and misses some. Among about 88,000 clones, 85% to 95% were seen once, and the ten largest hold around 0.3%. The sample was T cells isolated from PBMCs. The receptors here all came from a human donor in good health.

The chain joins TRBV6-5 to TRBJ1-1, with D possibly TRBD1 on 6 matching bases. V lost 0 bases to trimming and J lost 1 base, with 9 bases between them. CDR1 MNHEY and CDR2 SVGAGI come from the germline V gene. The CDR3 totals 15 residues. CDR3 protein: CASSYSETGNTEAFF. DNA of the CDR3: TGTGCCAGCAGTTACTCGGAGACAGGGAACACTGAAGCTTTCTTT.

The chain recombines TRBV30 with TRBJ2-1; 7 positions agree with TRBD1. Trimming at V came to 1 base and at J to 7 bases, leaving 16 bases not matched to a gene. Germline CDR1 is GTSNPN and CDR2 is SVGIG (reference sequence). The CDR3 runs to 17 residues. CDR3 in DNA: TGTGCCTGGAGTGGTTTGTTTTCGAGTAGGGGGCCAAATGAGCAGTTCTTC. Its protein is CAWSGLFSSRGPNEQFF. The full variable domain, in which reference TRBV30 and TRBJ2-1 provide the parts outside the CDR3, is SQTIHQWPATLVQPVGSPLSLECTVEGTSNPNLYWYRQAAGRGLQLLFYSVGIGQISSEVPQNLSASRPQDRQFILSSKKLLLSDSGFYLCAWSGLFSSRGPNEQFFGPGTRLTVL.

The chain couples TRBV19 to TRBJ2-1; tentative D call: TRBD2 (6 bases). This CDR3 has 16 residues. CDR1 is LNHDA, CDR2 SQIVND, per germline (reference sequence). V was cut by 3 bases and J by 4 bases, with 16 bases left in between. The DNA for the CDR3 is TGTGCCAGTAGTATTGGTGAGGACTACAATTACAATGAGCAGTTCTTC. This gives the protein CASSIGEDYNYNEQFF.

The genes are TRBV7-2 and TRBJ2-1, with TRBD1 matching over 7 bases. Germline lookup yields CDR1 SGHTA and CDR2 FQGNSA. The CDR3 sequence is 13 residues long. Trimming cost V 6 bases and J 5 bases; bases outside gene matches: 4. CDR3 nucleotides: TGTGCCAGCAGGAACAGGGGCCACAATGAGCAGTTCTTC. Its protein is CASRNRGHNEQFF.

This clone is a singleton in its sample. V is TRBV29-1 and J is TRBJ2-7, with D maybe TRBD1 (6 bases). The CDR3 sequence is 13 residues long. The germline V and J ends were trimmed by 1 base and 7 bases, with 14 bases remaining between them. Germline-derived CDR1 and CDR2 are SQVTM and ANQGSEA. The CDR3 sequence is CSVEVKDSLEQYF. In DNA, the CDR3 is TGCAGCGTTGAAGTTAAGGACAGCCTAGAGCAGTACTTC.

The CDR3, as DNA: TGTGCCAGCAGTCTACTAGCGGTTCCAACCTACGAGCAGTACTTC. This gives the protein CASSLLAVPTYEQYF. The V call is TRBV27, the J call TRBJ2-7; TRBD2 matches at 8 bases. CDR3 size: 15 residues. The V and J ends lost 5 bases and 2 bases, in that order; junction bases with no gene match: 8. Germline CDR1 is MNHEY and CDR2 is SMNVEV (reference sequence).

The chain carries TRBV27 and TRBJ2-5; no firm D call. Per the germline V gene, CDR1 is MNHEY and CDR2 is SMNVEV (reference sequence). This CDR3 comprises 17 residues. Between the trimmed V and J ends, which lost 5 bases and 1 base, there was a span of 20 bases. This CDR3 is CASSPPSVIPLQETQYF. The CDR3 DNA sequence: TGTGCCAGCAGTCCCCCCTCAGTGATACCTCTCCAAGAGACCCAGTACTTC.

This sequence joins TRBV11-2 and TRBJ1-2, with D possibly being TRBD1 (6 bases). Per the germline V gene, CDR1 is SGHAT and CDR2 is FQNNGV. The CDR3 has 16 amino acids. V dropped 5 bases and J dropped 4 bases, with 20 bases sitting between them. DNA for the CDR3: TGTGCCAGCAGCACCACAGCGGACAGAGGAGGCTATGGCTACACCTTC. As protein: CASSTTADRGGYGYTF.

This chain links TRBV7-6 with TRBJ2-2; a weak D match, TRBD2 (6 bases). The germline gives CDR1 SGHVS, CDR2 FNYEAQ. The CDR3 sequence is 15 residues long. V shed 1 base and J shed 4 bases, with 10 bases lying between them. CDR3 in amino acids: CASSLGRGSTGELFF. CDR3 bases: TGTGCCAGCAGCTTAGGGCGGGGTTCCACCGGGGAGCTGTTTTTT.

The gene calls are TRBV5-1 and TRBJ1-1; possibly TRBD1 for D (5 bases). This CDR3 contains 13 residues. Germline lookup yields CDR1 SGHRS and CDR2 YFSETQ. Trimming pared 1 base from V and 2 bases from J, leaving 6 bases between. The CDR3 bases are TGCGCCAGCAGCTTGAGGGGAAACACTGAAGCTTTCTTT. It is translated as CASSLRGNTEAFF.

V gene TRBV7-8 combines with J gene TRBJ2-5, with TRBD2 matching 13 bases. This CDR3 is 18 amino acids long. The V gene end was trimmed by 4 bases and the J gene end by 2 bases; junction bases not matched to a gene: 10. CDR1 and CDR2 (germline): SGHVS, FQNEAQ. CDR3 nucleotides: TGTGCCAGCAGCTCCCCTGATGGACTAGCGGGAGTTCAAGAGACCCAGTACTTC. This gives the protein CASSSPDGLAGVQETQYF.

The table lists this clone with a count of one. The rearrangement uses TRBV19 and TRBJ2-5; TRBD2 might be the D (7 bases). V dropped 1 base and J dropped 2 bases, with 14 bases sitting between them. Germline loops: CDR1 LNHDA, CDR2 SQIVND (reference sequence). CDR3 length equals 16 residues. CDR3 region: CASSIGQGTTQETQYF. In DNA, the CDR3 is TGTGCCAGTAGTATAGGGCAGGGGACTACTCAAGAGACCCAGTACTTC.

The chain carries TRBV5-6 and TRBJ1-1; D uncertain. There are 15 residues in the CDR3. Trimming removed 4 bases at V and 0 bases at J, with 13 bases between. Germline V gives CDR1 SGHDT, CDR2 YYEEEE. The CDR3 DNA reads as TGTGCCAGCAGCGTTGCTCGGTTACTGAACACTGAAGCTTTCTTT. Its protein product is CASSVARLLNTEAFF.

The gene calls are TRBV29-1 and TRBJ2-2; 8 bases are shared with TRBD1. V trimming: 5 bases; J trimming: 7 bases; junction bases outside the gene matches: 6. The CDR3 is 13 amino acids. Germline CDR1 SQVTM, CDR2 ANQGSEA. The CDR3 DNA reads as TGCAGCGTTCTTACAGGGGGAAACGGGGAGCTGTTTTTT. This gives the protein CSVLTGGNGELFF.

The CDR3 loop is CASSQVRLGDTQYF. For the CDR3, the DNA is TGTGCCAGCAGCCAAGTTCGTCTCGGAGATACGCAGTATTTT. This sequence joins TRBV14 and TRBJ2-3; the D is unclear. The CDR3 is 14 residues long. Germline V gene data show CDR1 as SGHDN and CDR2 as FVKESK. V lost 1 base, J lost 5 bases, and 10 bases lay in between.

The V gene is TRBV10-3, the J gene TRBJ1-4, with D possibly matching TRBD1 (5 bases). CDR1 and CDR2 (germline): ENHRY, SYGVKD. The CDR3 loop spans 17 amino acids. The V end lost 2 bases, the J end lost 4 bases, and 17 bases lay between the germline ends. The CDR3 is CAISEQGSLADNEKLFF. In DNA form, the CDR3 reads TGTGCCATCAGTGAGCAGGGTTCCCTGGCAGATAATGAAAAACTGTTTTTT.

This chain connects TRBV28 to TRBJ2-3; 7 bases align to TRBD1. CDR1 MDHEN and CDR2 SYDVKM come from the germline V gene. This CDR3 is 18 amino acids long. V shed 1 base and J 2 bases; nucleotides not matched to a gene: 12. The DNA of the CDR3 is TGTGCCAGCAGTTTATATCTAACGGGACAGCACTCCACAGATACGCAGTATTTT. Its translation is CASSLYLTGQHSTDTQYF.

Only one count was recorded for this clone. This chain uses TRBV4-3 with TRBJ2-3; 8 positions agree with TRBD2. Germline V CDR1 and CDR2: LGHNA, YSLEER. CDR3 length: 16 amino acids. J lost 4 bases, V lost 4 bases, and 10 bases had no gene match. The CDR3 loop reads CASSRGVSGTSDTQYF. The DNA of the CDR3 is TGCGCCAGCAGCCGGGGAGTTAGCGGGACGTCAGATACGCAGTATTTT.

The rearrangement joins TRBV7-6 to TRBJ1-1; 7 bases map to TRBD1. This CDR3 is 13 amino acids long. V shed 5 bases and J 4 bases; nucleotides not matched to a gene: 4. CDR1 and CDR2 from the germline V gene are SGHVS and FNYEAQ. The CDR3 coding sequence is TGTGCCAGCAGCGGGAACAGGGGCACTGAAGCTTTCTTT. Its protein product is CASSGNRGTEAFF.

V gene TRBV7-2 combines with J gene TRBJ1-2; no firm D call. The CDR3 length is 13 residues. CDR1 and CDR2 from the germline V gene are SGHTA and FQGNSA. The V end was cut by 7 bases, the J end by 8 bases, with 17 bases between. CDR3 bases: TGTGCCAGCACCCTAACCATAATAAGCGGCTACACCTTC. Its translation: CASTLTIISGYTF. Full variable domain (missing parts from reference TRBV7-2 and TRBJ1-2): GAGVSQSPSNKVTEKGKDVELRCDPISGHTALYWYRQSLGQGLEFLIYFQGNSAPDKSGLPSDRFSAERTGGSVSTLTIQRTQQEDSAVYLCASTLTIISGYTFGSGTRLTVV.

This chain uses TRBV4-3 with TRBJ2-3, with D maybe TRBD1 (7 bases). CDR3 length: 16 residues. Germline CDR1 is LGHNA and CDR2 is YSLEER. The germline V and J ends were trimmed by 0 bases and 3 bases, with 13 bases remaining between them. CDR3 DNA: TGCGCCAGCAGCCAAGACCCAGGGGGGTGGACAGATACGCAGTATTTT. Its protein product is CASSQDPGGWTDTQYF.

The chain links TRBV4-3 to TRBJ2-3; D is possibly TRBD2 (6 bases). This CDR3 is built from 15 residues. V lost 1 base and J lost 0, with 8 bases in between. Germline-derived CDR1 and CDR2 are LGHNA and YSLEER. CDR3: CASSQVSGSTDTQYF. In nucleotides, the CDR3 is TGCGCCAGCAGCCAAGTTAGCGGTAGCACAGATACGCAGTATTTT.

This chain joins TRBV5-1 and TRBJ1-2; no clear D. CDR3 length: 11 amino acids. Trimming took off 3 bases at V and 8 bases at J, with 8 bases between the two ends. Germline V lookup: CDR1 SGHRS, CDR2 YFSETQ. CDR3 sequence: CASSYQNGYTF. CDR3 sequence (DNA): TGCGCCAGCAGCTATCAGAACGGCTACACCTTC. Drawing the rest from reference TRBV5-1 and TRBJ1-2, the complete variable domain is KAGVTQTPRYLIKTRGQQVTLSCSPISGHRSVSWYQQTPGQGLQFLFEYFSETQRNKGNFPGRFSGRQFSNSRSEMNVSTLELGDSALYLCASSYQNGYTFGSGTRLTVV.

This clone was recorded only once. The genes are TRBV19 and TRBJ2-3, with 11 bases identical to TRBD2. This CDR3 comprises 16 residues. V dropped 6 bases and J dropped 5; count of bases not matched to a gene: 10. The germline V gene has CDR1 LNHDA and CDR2 SQIVND (reference sequence). CDR3 in amino acids: CASSSERTSGGDTQYF. The CDR3 DNA sequence: TGTGCCAGTAGCTCTGAACGTACTAGCGGGGGAGATACGCAGTATTTT.

The rearrangement joins TRBV7-3 to TRBJ2-5; 11 bases are shared with TRBD2. The CDR3 contains 15 residues. Trimming took 4 bases from V and 5 from J; bases not matched to a gene: 6. CDR1 SGHTA and CDR2 FQGTGA come from the germline V gene. As DNA, the CDR3 is TGTGCCAGCAGCTACACTAGCGGGGGTAGGGAGACCCAGTACTTC. Translated: CASSYTSGGRETQYF.

This chain uses TRBV5-1 with TRBJ2-1; the match to TRBD1 covers 9 bases. V trimming: 6 bases; J trimming: 5 bases; junction bases outside the gene matches: 9. The CDR3 has 15 amino acids. Germline V gives CDR1 SGHRS, CDR2 YFSETQ. CDR3 DNA sequence: TGCGCCAGCAATAACCGGGACAGGGCTAACAATGAGCAGTTCTTC. It translates to CASNNRDRANNEQFF. Looking up the rest from reference TRBV5-1 and TRBJ2-1 gives the full variable domain: KAGVTQTPRYLIKTRGQQVTLSCSPISGHRSVSWYQQTPGQGLQFLFEYFSETQRNKGNFPGRFSGRQFSNSRSEMNVSTLELGDSALYLCASNNRDRANNEQFFGPGTRLTVL.

The rearrangement joins TRBV27 to TRBJ1-1; D perhaps matches TRBD1 (6 bases). This CDR3 has 17 residues. Germline V lookup: CDR1 MNHEY, CDR2 SMNVEV (reference sequence). Trimming stripped 4 bases from V and 1 base from J, with 19 bases between. The CDR3 sequence: CASSSSSGGGENTEAFF. Written as DNA, the CDR3 is TGTGCCAGCAGTTCGAGCTCGGGAGGGGGTGAGAACACTGAAGCTTTCTTT.

The genes are TRBV19 and TRBJ2-2; TRBD1 might be the D (5 bases). The CDR3 has 16 residues. In germline, CDR1 is LNHDA, CDR2 SQIVND (reference sequence). V lost 5 bases and J 5 bases, leaving 18 bases between the germline ends. Here the CDR3 DNA reads TGTGCCAGTAGTGCCCTTCCAGGGATGGATACCGGGGAGCTGTTTTTT. The encoded protein is CASSALPGMDTGELFF.

The J gene is TRBJ2-7, the V gene TRBV4-2; TRBD2 might be the D (6 bases). Trimming took 0 bases from V and 2 from J, leaving 8 bases between them. Germline V gene data show CDR1 as LGHNA and CDR2 as YNFKEQ. The length of the CDR3 is 14 residues. The CDR3, as DNA: TGTGCCAGCAGCCAAGACAGGGAGGCCTACGAGCAGTACTTC. Its protein product is CASSQDREAYEQYF.

This chain connects TRBV5-1 to TRBJ2-1; D remains unclear. V was trimmed by 0 bases and J by 6 bases, leaving 10 bases between them. CDR3 length equals 14 residues. In germline, CDR1 is SGHRS, CDR2 YFSETQ. The CDR3 here is CASSLELPPNEQFF. CDR3 nucleotide sequence: TGCGCCAGCAGCTTGGAGCTACCGCCCAATGAGCAGTTCTTC.